This TCR beta chain was sequenced in a study of human T cells and chemical hapten exposure. The library attached unique molecular identifiers to individual cDNA molecules. TCRdb independently ran MiXCR on the RACE reads; one entry per CDR3 protein. Among tens of thousands of distinct CDR3 sequences, around 9.3% were seen once, and the ten largest hold about 5%. Trimming shortened V by 3 bases and J by 0 bases, and 7 bases separated the two germline ends. The CDR3 extends over 13 amino acids. Germline values: CDR1 SGDLS, CDR2 YYNGEE. Time point indicated: patch test 2, 6 weeks after DPC sensitization. As to treatment: therapeutic diphenylcyclopropenone sensitization with weekly scalp DPC.

This receptor was taken from a woman aged 45-59 years with alopecia areata. Some clones in this sample may be carry-over from other donors' samples. The material was whole blood, obtained in connection with sensitization to the hapten diphenylcyclopropenone (DPC). V gene TRBV9 combines with J gene TRBJ2-7; D gene ambiguous. The CDR3 sequence: CASSEDPSYEQYF. Here the CDR3 DNA reads TGTGCCAGCAGCGAAGACCCCTCCTACGAGCAGTACTTC.